Listed below are T cell receptor beta chains from one sample, sequenced in a study of CD4 T cells in relation to SARS-CoV-2 and coronaviruses. Their specific antigens are unknown. The protocol was immunoSEQ multiplex PCR, while the TCRdb copy is restricted to in-frame clones and leaves out a portion. The table includes 20,000 to 30,000 clones, approximately 70% detected once. Input material: CD4+ T cells from PBMCs, cultured in vitro. These receptors all come from a human donor in good health. CDR3s include the opening cysteine and the closing phenylalanine or tryptophan. The D gene is left open where the match is weak. The size of a clone is reported for some rows only, either as once, few or many, or as a class for expanded clones.

size,D,V,J,DNA,CDR3
.,.,TRBV7-7,TRBJ2-1,TGTGCCAGCAGCTTAGGAATCGAGGATGAGCAGTTCTTC,CASSLGIEDEQFF
.,TRBD2,TRBV10-3,TRBJ2-3,TGTGCCATCAGTGAGCCCGGGACTAGCGGGACAGATACGCAGTATTTT,CAISEPGTSGTDTQYF
.,TRBD2,TRBV7-9,TRBJ2-1,TGTGCCAGCAGCTTAGCGAATACGGGGACTACCGACAATGAGCAGTTCTTC,CASSLANTGTTDNEQFF
.,TRBD1,TRBV5-4,TRBJ1-2,TGTGCCAGCAGCTCAGGGACAGTCTATGGCTACACCTTC,CASSSGTVYGYTF
.,.,TRBV25-1,TRBJ2-5,TGTGCCAGCAGTGTTCTCCAGGGTATACAAGAGACCCAGTACTTC,CASSVLQGIQETQYF
few,.,TRBV3-1/TRBV3-2,TRBJ2-1,TGTGCCAGCAGCCAAGATATCGGGTCCTACAATGAGCAGTTCTTC,CASSQDIGSYNEQFF
.,TRBD2,TRBV6-1,TRBJ2-1,TGTGCCATCCAGCGGGAGACCTACAATGAGCAGTTCTTC,CAIQRETYNEQFF
.,TRBD1,TRBV19,TRBJ2-2,TGTGCCTGCGGGACAGGGTACACCGGGGAGCTGTTTTTT,CACGTGYTGELFF
.,.,TRBV5-4,TRBJ2-7,TGTGCCAGCAGCCTTCAGGGGTACGAGCAGTACTTC,CASSLQGYEQYF
.,.,TRBV4-3,TRBJ2-5,TGCGCCAGCAGCCAGGGGCAGAGGGGGACGGAGACCCAGTACTTC,CASSQGQRGTETQYF
few,TRBD1,TRBV10-3,TRBJ2-2,TGTGCCATCAGGACAGGGGAATCCGGGGAGCTGTTTTTT,CAIRTGESGELFF
.,.,TRBV19,TRBJ1-2,TGTGCCAGTAGTACCTGGACGGGAAACTATGGCTACACCTTC,CASSTWTGNYGYTF
.,.,TRBV27,TRBJ1-4,TGTGCCAGCGGGTCGAGCGAGCTGTCTGGCGGAAAACTGTTTTTT,CASGSSELSGGKLFF
.,TRBD1,TRBV4-3,TRBJ1-2,TGCGCCAGCAGCCAGGCCATGACAGGGGACTATGGCTACACCTTC,CASSQAMTGDYGYTF
.,.,TRBV2,TRBJ1-5,TGTGCCAGCAGTAGGGGCAGGGACCATCAGCCCCAGCATTTT,CASSRGRDHQPQHF
.,.,TRBV3-1/TRBV3-2,TRBJ2-5,TGTGCCAGCAGCCAAGCAGTTGGTTGGGAGACCCAGTACTTC,CASSQAVGWETQYF
.,TRBD1,TRBV19,TRBJ1-2,TGTGCCAGTAGTATGCGACAGGGGGCGCGGGGCTACACCTTC,CASSMRQGARGYTF
.,TRBD2,TRBV11-3,TRBJ2-5,TGTGCCAGCAGCTTAGAGGATAGGTCGGCTAGCGGACAAGAGACCCAGTACTTC,CASSLEDRSASGQETQYF
few,.,TRBV18,TRBJ1-6,TGTGCCAGCTCACCAGGTCAGCGAGGGAATTCACCCCTCCACTTT,CASSPGQRGNSPLHF
.,.,TRBV18,TRBJ1-5,TGTGCCAGCTCACCAGAGGGAAACAATTGGCCCCAGCATTTT,CASSPEGNNWPQHF
.,TRBD1,TRBV29-1,TRBJ1-1,TGCAGCGTTGAAGACCTCTCCCCGACAGGGGTTTTGGCTTTCTTT,CSVEDLSPTGVLAFF
.,TRBD1,TRBV29-1,TRBJ2-7,TGCAGCGTTGCGGGACAGGGCAGCGAGCAGTACTTC,CSVAGQGSEQYF
.,.,TRBV7-2,TRBJ1-1,TGTGCCAGCAGCTTAGCGCGGGGGCTCGGGACTGAAGCTTTCTTT,CASSLARGLGTEAFF
.,.,TRBV19,TRBJ2-1,TGTGCCAGTAGTATCCGCGGCGGGGTAGGGCTTCTGAAGAATGAGCAGTTCTTC,CASSIRGGVGLLKNEQFF
.,.,TRBV7-8,TRBJ2-7,TGTGCCAGCAGCTACCGACAGGCCTACGAGCAGTACTTC,CASSYRQAYEQYF
.,.,TRBV27,TRBJ2-1,TGTGCCAGCAAGGCAGGGGTGAGAAGTGAGCAGTTCTTC,CASKAGVRSEQFF
.,.,TRBV5-3,TRBJ1-4,TGTGCCAGAAGCTGGGAAGGACAGTCAACTAATGAAAAACTGTTTTTT,CARSWEGQSTNEKLFF
few,.,TRBV6-5,TRBJ1-5,TGTGCCAGCAGTAGTGGACAGTACCATAATCAGCCCCAGCATTTT,CASSSGQYHNQPQHF
.,.,TRBV9,TRBJ1-1,TGTGCCAGCAGCGGTACTAAGGGTCTTGCTGAAGCTTTCTTT,CASSGTKGLAEAFF
.,TRBD1,TRBV18,TRBJ2-7,TGTGCCAGCTCACCCAGACAGGGAACCTACGAGCAGTACTTC,CASSPRQGTYEQYF
.,.,TRBV25-1,TRBJ2-6,TGTGCCAGCTCGCGGGCAATCTCTGGGGCCAACGTCCTGACTTTC,CASSRAISGANVLTF
few,.,TRBV2,TRBJ1-1,TGTGCCAGCAGTCCCCCTGGGGGGGAAAGGGCTGAAGCTTTCTTT,CASSPPGGERAEAFF
.,TRBD2,TRBV6-4,TRBJ2-3,TGTGCCAGCAGTGACAGACTAGCGGGGGGGCCGAGCACAGATACGCAGTATTTT,CASSDRLAGGPSTDTQYF
.,TRBD2,TRBV18,TRBJ2-5,TGTGCCAGCTCAGAAGCGGGGGGCAGCCAAGAGACCCAGTACTTC,CASSEAGGSQETQYF
once,.,TRBV7-2,TRBJ2-7,TGTGCCAGCAGCTTAGTTCAAGGGAGCTACGAGCAGTACTTC,CASSLVQGSYEQYF
.,TRBD2,TRBV7-6,TRBJ2-3,TGTGCCAGCAGCTTAGCTTCGCGGGGGGCTGGGGATACGCAGTATTTT,CASSLASRGAGDTQYF
once,.,TRBV7-9,TRBJ2-7,TGTGCCAGCAGCTTAGATCTGAGTTTGGGGTCCTACGAGCAGTACTTC,CASSLDLSLGSYEQYF
.,TRBD2,TRBV18,TRBJ2-1,TGTGCCAGCTCACCGAGACTAGCGGGAGCTGCGAATGAGCAGTTCTTC,CASSPRLAGAANEQFF
.,TRBD1,TRBV11-1,TRBJ2-2,TGTGCCAGCAGCCAGGGACAGGGATCCCACGGGGAGCTGTTTTTT,CASSQGQGSHGELFF
.,.,TRBV11-2,TRBJ2-7,TGTGCCAGCAGCCCCCCGGGTGAGCAGTACTTC,CASSPPGEQYF
few,.,TRBV7-3,TRBJ2-2,TGTGCCAGCAGCTCCCATGGGCAGAACACCGGGGAGCTGTTTTTT,CASSSHGQNTGELFF
.,.,TRBV19,TRBJ2-5,TGTGCCAGTAGGGCCATGGGGCGGGAGACCCAGTACTTC,CASRAMGRETQYF
few,.,TRBV9,TRBJ1-5,TGTGCCAGCAGCGTAGGGGGCCTAAGCAATCAGCCCCAGCATTTT,CASSVGGLSNQPQHF
.,TRBD1,TRBV6-2/TRBV6-3,TRBJ2-2,TGTGCCAGCAGTTACTCGGCGCCGGGACAGTACACCGGGGAGCTGTTTTTT,CASSYSAPGQYTGELFF
.,TRBD1,TRBV5-4,TRBJ2-7,TGTGCCAGCAGCTTGGACAGGGGGTTCTACGAGCAGTACTTC,CASSLDRGFYEQYF
.,.,TRBV4-1,TRBJ2-3,TGCGCCAGCAGCCAATACACAGATACGCAGTATTTT,CASSQYTDTQYF
few,TRBD1,TRBV7-9,TRBJ1-6,TGTGCCAGCAGCCAACCGACAGGGGTGGAGAATTCACCCCTCCACTTT,CASSQPTGVENSPLHF
.,.,TRBV7-2,TRBJ2-5,TGTGCCAGCAGCTTAGCCTGGGCTCGAGAGACCCAGTACTTC,CASSLAWARETQYF
.,TRBD1,TRBV5-6,TRBJ2-7,TGTGCCAGCAGCTCCGGGACAGGGAGCTACGAGCAGTACTTC,CASSSGTGSYEQYF
.,TRBD2,TRBV6-2/TRBV6-3,TRBJ2-3,TGTGCCAGCAGCCGCTTCGGGACTAGCGCCCGAGACACAGATACGCAGTATTTT,CASSRFGTSARDTDTQYF
.,TRBD2,TRBV6-2/TRBV6-3,TRBJ2-7,TGTGCCAGCAGCCGGACTAGCGGGAGAGACGAGCAGTACTTC,CASSRTSGRDEQYF
.,TRBD1,TRBV5-1,TRBJ1-2,TGCGCCAGCAGCACAATTCCCGGGACAGGGAAGAATGGCTACACCTTC,CASSTIPGTGKNGYTF
.,.,TRBV4-3,TRBJ1-1,TGCGCCAGCAGCCAAGATTGGGGGGCTCCCGAAGCTTTCTTT,CASSQDWGAPEAFF
.,TRBD2,TRBV5-1,TRBJ2-1,TGCGCCAGCTTCCCCTCTCCGGGACTAGCGGTATACAATGAGCAGTTCTTC,CASFPSPGLAVYNEQFF